The rows below give T cell receptor beta chains drawn from one sample of a study of T cells in localized non-small cell lung cancer. Using immunoSEQ multiplex PCR, the repertoire was profiled, and TCRdb retains in-frame clones only, with some absent. This sample has approximately 150,000 clones, with around 90% found just once. This specimen consisted of peripheral blood, obtained before any cancer treatment. The receptors shown here come from a female donor older than 55 with stage I lung adenocarcinoma. CDR3s include the opening cysteine and the closing phenylalanine or tryptophan. A D gene is named only where the DNA matches it firmly. The size entry is marked missing in some rows and otherwise reads once, few, many or a size class.

TRBJ2-2,TRBV10-1,.,few,TGCGCCAGCAGTGAGTCGTGGGCAAGCCGTCCCGGGGAGCTGTTTTTT,CASSESWASRPGELFF
TRBJ2-7,TRBV7-9,.,.,TGTGCCAGCAGCTTAGTGGGAGGGGGGTACGAGCAGTACTTC,CASSLVGGGYEQYF
TRBJ1-1,TRBV5-1,.,.,TGCGCCAGCAGCTTTTCCCAGGGAGACACTGAAGCTTTCTTT,CASSFSQGDTEAFF
TRBJ2-1,TRBV2,TRBD1,.,TGTGCCAGTCAGGACAGGGTATCCTACAATGAGCAGTTCTTC,CASQDRVSYNEQFF
TRBJ1-2,TRBV10-1,.,few,TGCGCCAGCAGCCCGTCCAGGGGTTTAGGCTACACCTTC,CASSPSRGLGYTF
TRBJ2-7,TRBV5-5,TRBD2,.,TGTGCCAGCAGAACCGGGACTAGCGCCTCCTACGAGCAGTACTTC,CASRTGTSASYEQYF
TRBJ2-5,TRBV30,.,.,TGTGCTTGGACCCGGGGGCCGCAAGGGACCCAGTACTTC,CAWTRGPQGTQYF
TRBJ2-5,TRBV7-6,TRBD1,.,TGTGCCAGCAGCCGACAAACAGGGGGCAGCGCGGGAGCTTTAGAGACCCAGTACTTC,CASSRQTGGSAGALETQYF
TRBJ1-3,TRBV9,.,.,TGTGCCAGCAGCGTAGCTAAAGGGGGGATAAACACCATATATTTT,CASSVAKGGINTIYF
TRBJ2-1,TRBV6-1,.,.,TGTGCCAGCAAGTCCCGGACAACGGGAATCGGGGAGCAGTTCTTC,CASKSRTTGIGEQFF
TRBJ2-5,TRBV28,TRBD1,.,TGTGCCAGCAGTTCAGGCGGGACAGGGGTTAGGGAGACCCAGTACTTC,CASSSGGTGVRETQYF
TRBJ1-5,TRBV13,.,.,TGTGCCAGCAGCTTGAAAAATCAGCCCCAGCATTTT,CASSLKNQPQHF
TRBJ2-1,TRBV4-1,TRBD2,once,TGCGCCAGCAGCCGACTAGCGGGCGATGAGCAGTTCTTC,CASSRLAGDEQFF
TRBJ1-4,TRBV4-1,.,few,TGCGCCAGCAGCCTACTGATTAATGAAAAACTGTTTTTT,CASSLLINEKLFF
TRBJ1-2,TRBV6-4,TRBD1,.,TGTGCCAGCAGTGGTGGCTTTGGGACAGGGGATGGCTACACCTTC,CASSGGFGTGDGYTF
TRBJ2-7,TRBV11-3,.,.,TGTGCCAGCAGCTTAGGAAGCTACGAGCAGTACTTC,CASSLGSYEQYF
TRBJ2-5,TRBV18,.,.,TGTGCCAGCTCACCCATCCAAGAGACCCAGTACTTC,CASSPIQETQYF
TRBJ2-7,TRBV7-6,TRBD2,.,TGTGCCAGCGCGGGAGAGTCCTACGAGCAGTACTTC,CASAGESYEQYF
TRBJ2-1,TRBV29-1,TRBD2,.,TGCAGCGTTGAAGCGGGTCTAGCGGGAGACTCCGACTTACCCTACAATGAGCAGTTCTTC,CSVEAGLAGDSDLPYNEQFF
TRBJ1-3,TRBV6-5,.,.,TGTGCCAGCAGTTACGGCGATGGAAACACCATATATTTT,CASSYGDGNTIYF
TRBJ2-7,TRBV7-8,.,.,TGTGCCAGCAACCTCGGTCTGGGTCTAGATCGTTACGAGCAGTACTTC,CASNLGLGLDRYEQYF
TRBJ2-2,TRBV19,.,.,TGTGCCAGTACCCTAGGACGCGGGGAGCTGTTTTTT,CASTLGRGELFF
TRBJ2-5,TRBV27,.,.,TGTGCCAGCAGTTTATTTGCAGGGGTGGAAGAGACCCAGTACTTC,CASSLFAGVEETQYF
TRBJ2-3,TRBV2,.,.,TGTGCCAGCAGTGAAGCGCTCCCCAAAGATACGCAGTATTTT,CASSEALPKDTQYF
TRBJ2-1,TRBV28,TRBD2,.,TGTGCCAGCGTACTAGCGGGAGGGCCCCGTGAGCAGTTCTTC,CASVLAGGPREQFF
TRBJ2-3,TRBV7-3,TRBD1,.,TGTGCCAGCAGCAGGACAGGGGGATTTGGAGATACGCAGTATTTT,CASSRTGGFGDTQYF
TRBJ2-3,TRBV6-5,TRBD2,.,TGTGCCACAAGAATGGGACTAGGGGACACAGATACGCAGTATTTT,CATRMGLGDTDTQYF
TRBJ1-1,TRBV9,.,once,TGTGCCAGCAGCGTAGATCAGGACACCGAAGCTTTCTTT,CASSVDQDTEAFF